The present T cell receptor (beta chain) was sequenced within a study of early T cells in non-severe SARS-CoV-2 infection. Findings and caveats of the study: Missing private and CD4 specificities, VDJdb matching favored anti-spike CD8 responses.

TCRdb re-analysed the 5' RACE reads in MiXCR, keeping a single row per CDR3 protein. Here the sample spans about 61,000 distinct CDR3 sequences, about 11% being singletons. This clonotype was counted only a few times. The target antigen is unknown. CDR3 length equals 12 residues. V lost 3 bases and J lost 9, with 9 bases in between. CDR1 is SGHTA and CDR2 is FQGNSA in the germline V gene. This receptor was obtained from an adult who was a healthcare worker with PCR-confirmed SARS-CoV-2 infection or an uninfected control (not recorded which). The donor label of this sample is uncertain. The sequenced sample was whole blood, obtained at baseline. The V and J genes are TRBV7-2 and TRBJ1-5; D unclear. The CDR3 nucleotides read TGTGCCAGCAGCTTGGACCGCCTGCCCCAGCATTTT. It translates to CASSLDRLPQHF.